This TCR beta chain is from a study of blood T cell repertoires in COVID-19. Study at large: Acute and convalescent COVID-19 specimens originated in the United States, Italy and Spain. Sources were T cells, B-cell-depleted T cells, or PBMCs; the material itself was cDNA or gDNA.

Original handling: Reference gene primer amplification gave nucleated cell count estimates. Clones were read by immunoSEQ multiplex PCR, and TCRdb kept only the in-frame ones, dropping some. The DNA gave D and trimming, while V, J and clone size come from that table. The sample lists some 300,000 clones, around 88% occurring once. CDR3 length: 13 amino acids. V was clipped by 2 bases and J by 2 bases, with 6 bases between them. Germline CDR1 and CDR2: MNHEY and SVGAGI. Sequenced sample: peripheral blood. This receptor was taken from a woman in her thirties who had recovered from COVID-19. V is TRBV6-5 and J is TRBJ1-2; D unresolved. In DNA, the CDR3 is TGTGCCAGCAGTTACGGGCTGAACTATGGCTACACCTTC. This encodes CASSYGLNYGYTF.